These 18 T cell receptor beta chains were all obtained from the same sample, sequenced in a study of PD-L1 blockade in urothelial cancer. The method was immunoSEQ multiplex PCR; TCRdb's version includes in-frame clones alone and lacks a portion of them. The sample carries some 30,000 clones, 70% to 90% recorded once. The sequences come from PBMCs, collected around atezolizumab (anti-PD-L1) treatment. The receptors derive from a man aged 45 to 65 with urothelial cancer.

This rearrangement joins TRBV6-5 to TRBJ2-7; TRBD1 aligns across 8 bases. The CDR3 loop spans 14 amino acids. Germline assignment: CDR1 MNHEY and CDR2 SVGAGI. With V trimmed by 2 bases and J by 5 bases, 5 bases remained unmatched. Here the CDR3 reads CASSYRDRKHEQYF. CDR3 DNA sequence: TGTGCCAGCAGTTACCGGGACAGGAAACACGAGCAGTACTTC.

This chain connects TRBV5-5 to TRBJ2-5; 12 positions match TRBD1. The CDR3 totals 16 residues. V was pared by 0 bases and J by 5 bases, with 5 bases of the junction left unmatched. Germline V gives CDR1 SGHKS, CDR2 YYEKEE (reference sequence). Written as DNA, the CDR3 is TGTGCCAGCAGCTTGGCCCGGGACAGGGGGCTGGAGACCCAGTACTTC. Protein: CASSLARDRGLETQYF.

This clone appeared a single time. The V and J genes are TRBV11-2 and TRBJ2-1; 8 nucleotides agree with TRBD2. The junction had 13 bases not matched to a gene; V was cut back by 7 bases and J by 8 bases. Germline-derived CDR1 and CDR2 are SGHAT and FQNNGV. This CDR3 comprises 15 residues. CDR3 protein: CASTLPGGPSDEQFF. The CDR3 DNA sequence: TGTGCCAGCACCCTGCCGGGGGGGCCTAGCGATGAGCAGTTCTTC.

The chain employs TRBV11-3 and TRBJ2-1, with D perhaps TRBD2 (5 bases). Trimming left V 3 bases short and J 3 bases short, with 15 bases between. Per germline, CDR1 SGHNT and CDR2 YENEEA. This CDR3 has 16 amino acids. Written as DNA, the CDR3 is TGTGCCAGCAGCTTTACCCCCCGGAGGAACTACAATGAGCAGTTCTTC. It translates to CASSFTPRRNYNEQFF.

This rearrangement joins TRBV30 to TRBJ1-5; D not resolved. Germline loops: CDR1 GTSNPN, CDR2 SVGIG (reference sequence). The length of the CDR3 is 13 residues. V dropped 0 bases and J dropped 8 bases, with 11 bases sitting between them. The CDR3 coding sequence is TGTGCCTGGAGTGTGGGAGGATGGGAGCCCCAGCATTTT. It yields the protein CAWSVGGWEPQHF.

This clone was observed a handful of times. This chain links TRBV7-8 with TRBJ1-4; D gene uncertain. Per the germline V gene, CDR1 is SGHVS and CDR2 is FQNEAQ. CDR3 length: 15 amino acids. V lost 5 bases and J lost 7, with 17 bases in between. The CDR3 loop reads CASSTSVGSREKLFF. The CDR3 nucleotides read TGTGCCAGCAGCACCTCCGTCGGGTCACGTGAAAAACTGTTTTTT. The complete variable domain, with remaining parts taken from reference TRBV7-8 and TRBJ1-4, reads GAGVSQSPRYKVAKRGQDVALRCDPISGHVSLFWYQQALGQGPEFLTYFQNEAQLDKSGLPSDRFFAERPEGSVSTLKIQRTQQEDSAVYLCASSTSVGSREKLFFGSGTQLSVL.

V is TRBV5-1 and J is TRBJ2-7; no definite D call. Trimming stripped 0 bases from V and 5 bases from J, with 9 bases between. The CDR3 consists of 13 residues. Germline lookup yields CDR1 SGHRS and CDR2 YFSETQ. CDR3 in amino acids: CASSLEYNHEQYF. The CDR3 DNA is TGCGCCAGCAGCTTGGAATACAACCACGAGCAGTACTTC.

V usage is TRBV19 and J usage is TRBJ1-5, with a possible D match to TRBD1 (5 bases). Germline assignment: CDR1 LNHDA and CDR2 SQIVND (reference sequence). The CDR3 covers 14 residues. With 7 bases removed from V and 6 bases from J, the gap between germline ends came to 16 bases. The CDR3 region has the DNA TGTGCCAGTACCCACGACAGACGGGCTCAGCCCCAGCATTTT. Its translation: CASTHDRRAQPQHF.

The genes are TRBV29-1 and TRBJ1-2; 9 nucleotides align to TRBD1. The CDR3 has 16 residues. Germline loops: CDR1 SQVTM, CDR2 ANQGSEA. The V gene end was trimmed by 3 bases and the J gene end by 4 bases; junction bases not matched to a gene: 12. CDR3 DNA sequence: TGCAGCGTTGAGGGACAGGGAAAGGCGAGGCTCTATGGCTACACCTTC. This translates into CSVEGQGKARLYGYTF.

CDR3 DNA: TGTGCCAGCAGCAATCCTAGGGGGAACTATGGCTACACCTTC. Translation gives CASSNPRGNYGYTF. The genes are TRBV11-2 and TRBJ1-2, with D possibly being TRBD1 (6 bases). The ends were cut back, 5 bases at V and 2 bases at J, with 12 bases in the middle. Germline V CDR1 and CDR2: SGHAT, FQNNGV. CDR3 length: 14 amino acids.

The sample holds one count of this clone. This chain links TRBV30 with TRBJ2-2, with a possible D match to TRBD2 (6 bases). There are 15 residues in the CDR3. Germline values: CDR1 GTSNPN, CDR2 SVGIG (reference sequence). Trimming removed 3 bases at V and 3 bases at J, with 14 bases between. CDR3 sequence: CAWRPPWRDTGELFF. The CDR3 DNA reads TGTGCCTGGAGACCCCCGTGGAGGGACACCGGGGAGCTGTTTTTT.

The chain links TRBV7-3 to TRBJ2-7; TRBD2 matches 12 bases. The length of the CDR3 is 13 residues. The trim removed 4 bases at V and 6 bases at J, leaving 1 base unmatched. In germline, CDR1 is SGHTA, CDR2 FQGTGA. The CDR3 DNA reads as TGTGCCAGCAGCTCTAGCGGGGGGGGCGAGCAGTACTTC. This encodes CASSSSGGGEQYF. The full variable domain, rest sourced from reference TRBV7-3 and TRBJ2-7, is GAGVSQTPSNKVTEKGKYVELRCDPISGHTALYWYRQSLGQGPEFLIYFQGTGAADDSGLPNDRFFAVRPEGSVSTLKIQRTERGDSAVYLCASSSSGGGEQYFGPGTRLTVT.

This chain uses TRBV9 with TRBJ1-1; weak D call: TRBD1 (5 bases). V was clipped by 1 base and J by 4 bases, with 11 bases between them. The CDR3 contains 14 residues. CDR1 and CDR2 (germline): SGDLS, YYNGEE. The CDR3: CASSVTVGGTEAFF. As DNA, the CDR3 is TGTGCCAGCAGCGTAACGGTCGGGGGCACTGAAGCTTTCTTT.

The rearrangement joins TRBV6-5 to TRBJ1-5, with TRBD1 identical over 12 bases. The CDR3 is made up of 15 amino acids. Germline V gene sequence: CDR1 MNHEY, CDR2 SVGAGI. V dropped 6 bases and J dropped 4; count of bases not matched to a gene: 4. As DNA, the CDR3 is TGTGCCAGCAGACGGGGACAGGGGGCTAATCAGCCCCAGCATTTT. Its translation is CASRRGQGANQPQHF.

This clone has a single count. The chain carries TRBV6-1 and TRBJ1-5; 7 bases are shared with TRBD1. In germline, CDR1 is MNHNS, CDR2 SASEGT. J lost 8 bases, V lost 4 bases, and 11 bases had no gene match. The CDR3 is made up of 15 amino acids. The CDR3 loop reads CASSARDSVWEPQHF. CDR3 nucleotide sequence: TGTGCCAGCAGTGCCCGGGACAGCGTATGGGAGCCCCAGCATTTT.

The genes are TRBV6-1 and TRBJ2-5; tentatively, D is TRBD2 (5 bases). The CDR3 has 14 residues. V was pared by 1 base and J by 5 bases, with 11 bases between. The germline V gene encodes CDR1 MNHNS and CDR2 SASEGT. CDR3 loop: CASSEGPGLETQYF. The CDR3 DNA reads TGTGCCAGCAGTGAAGGTCCGGGGTTGGAGACCCAGTACTTC.

V usage is TRBV19 and J usage is TRBJ2-5; 13 bases match TRBD2. CDR3 length: 15 amino acids. Germline values: CDR1 LNHDA, CDR2 SQIVND (reference sequence). V shed 8 bases and J 2 bases; nucleotides not matched to a gene: 5. CDR3 in DNA: TGTGCCAGTGGTCCGGGACTAGCGGGGCAAGAGACCCAGTACTTC. This sequence encodes CASGPGLAGQETQYF.

This chain connects TRBV6-5 to TRBJ1-1; a possible D gene is TRBD1 (6 bases). In germline, CDR1 is MNHEY, CDR2 SVGAGI. Trimming took 5 bases from V and 1 from J, leaving 14 bases between them. The CDR3 has 15 amino acids. CDR3 protein: CASSKDRSPNTEAFF. The CDR3 region has the DNA TGTGCCAGCAGTAAAGACAGGTCCCCGAACACTGAAGCTTTCTTT.